This TCR beta chain is from a study of Ad26.COV2.S vaccination and SARS-CoV-2 variants. The study, taken as a whole, reports: Overall T cell responses may have been underestimated by the analyses of TCR breadth and depth.

Sequenced by immunoSEQ multiplex PCR; TCRdb stores in-frame clones only, minus some. The sample includes 200,000 to 250,000 clones, more than 75% of them seen just once. About this clone: Its specificity is unknown.

Trimming cost V 0 bases and J 8 bases, with 8 bases left between them. Per the germline V gene, CDR1 is KGHSH and CDR2 is LQKENI. CDR3 size: 14 residues. Documented treatment: roughly 20 received Ad26.COV2.S at low or high dose, single or two shots; about 5 received placebo; per-sample allocation not given. The samples date from day 63 after the first vaccine or placebo injection. The clonotype originates from a person aged 18-60 years who received the Ad26.COV2.S COVID-19 vaccine or a placebo. The rearrangement links TRBV18 to TRBJ1-6; no clear D gene. The sequencing used peripheral blood, collected in a trial of Ad26.COV2.S vaccine versus placebo. The DNA of the CDR3 is TGTGCCAGCTCACCACCAGGGTTGGATTCACCCCTCCACTTT. Amino acids: CASSPPGLDSPLHF.